This TCR beta chain is from a study of T cell changes during pregnancy in multiple sclerosis. The protocol was immunoSEQ multiplex PCR, while the TCRdb copy is restricted to in-frame clones and leaves out a portion. Of some 66,000 clones listed, roughly 91% were seen once; the top ten hold about 5.8%. This material consisted of CD8+ T cells from peripheral blood mononuclear cells, taken before pregnancy. This receptor was identified in a female donor with multiple sclerosis, enrolled in a pregnancy study.

CDR3 in amino acids: CASPGGTGTDTQYF. The DNA for the CDR3 is TGTGCCAGCCCAGGAGGGACTGGCACAGATACGCAGTATTTT. The chain combines TRBV2 with TRBJ2-3, with D perhaps TRBD2 (6 bases). The V gene's germline CDR1 is SNHLY and CDR2 FYNNEI. CDR3 length equals 14 residues. V lost 8 bases, J lost 1 base, and 13 bases lay in between.